This T cell receptor (beta chain) was found in a study of early stage breast cancer tumors. This CDR3 comprises 12 residues. Losses at the gene ends were 7 bases for V and 4 bases for J; bases not matched to a gene: 5. From germline, CDR1 is SQVTM and CDR2 ANQGSEA. Using immunoSEQ multiplex PCR, the repertoire was profiled, and TCRdb retains in-frame clones only, with some absent. The sample carries about 36,000 clones, approximately 74% recorded once. A single count supports this clone. The sequenced sample consisted of blood. V and J are TRBV29-1 and TRBJ1-1; 8 positions match TRBD1. The TCR comes from a person aged 55 to 75 with breast cancer. The DNA of the CDR3 is TGCAGCGGACAGGGGATGAGCACTGAAGCTTTCTTT. Protein product: CSGQGMSTEAFF.